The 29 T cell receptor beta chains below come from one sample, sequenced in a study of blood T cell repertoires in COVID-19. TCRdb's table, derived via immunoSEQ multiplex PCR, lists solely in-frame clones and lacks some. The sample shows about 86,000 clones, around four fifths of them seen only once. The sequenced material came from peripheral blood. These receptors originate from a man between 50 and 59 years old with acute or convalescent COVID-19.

CDR3 in amino acids: CASSLRSGGPDTQYF. In DNA form, the CDR3 reads TGTGCCAGCAGCTTAAGGTCGGGAGGGCCAGATACGCAGTATTTT. V usage is TRBV7-6 and J usage is TRBJ2-3; 8 nucleotides align to TRBD2. Looked up from germline, CDR1 is SGHVS and CDR2 is FNYEAQ. CDR3 length: 15 residues. After removal of 2 bases from V and 4 bases from J, the junction contained 5 bases not matched to a gene.

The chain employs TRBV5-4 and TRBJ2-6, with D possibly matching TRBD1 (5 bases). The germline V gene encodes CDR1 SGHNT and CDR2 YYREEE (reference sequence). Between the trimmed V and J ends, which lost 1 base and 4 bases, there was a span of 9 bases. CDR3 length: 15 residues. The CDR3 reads CASSLPGSGANVLTF. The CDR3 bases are TGTGCCAGCAGCTTGCCAGGGTCCGGGGCCAACGTCCTGACTTTC.

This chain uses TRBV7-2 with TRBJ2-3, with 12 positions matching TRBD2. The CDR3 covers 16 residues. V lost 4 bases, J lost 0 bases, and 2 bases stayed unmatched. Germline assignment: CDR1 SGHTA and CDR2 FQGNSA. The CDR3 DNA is TGTGCCAGCAGCTGGACTAGCGGGGCTAGCACAGATACGCAGTATTTT. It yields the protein CASSWTSGASTDTQYF.

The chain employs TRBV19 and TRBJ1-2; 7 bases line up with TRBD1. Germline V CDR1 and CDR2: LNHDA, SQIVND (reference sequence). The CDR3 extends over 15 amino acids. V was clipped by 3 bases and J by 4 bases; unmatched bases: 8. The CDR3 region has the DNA TGTGCCAGTAGTATTGGGGGCACAGGGGTCTATGGCTACACCTTC. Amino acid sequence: CASSIGGTGVYGYTF.

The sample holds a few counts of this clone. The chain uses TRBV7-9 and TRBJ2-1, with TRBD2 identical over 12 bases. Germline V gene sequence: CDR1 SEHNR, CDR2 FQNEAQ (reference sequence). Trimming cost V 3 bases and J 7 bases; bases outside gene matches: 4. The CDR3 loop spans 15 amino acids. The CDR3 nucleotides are TGTGCCAGCAGCTTTCGGACTAGCGGGGAGAATGAGCAGTTCTTC. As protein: CASSFRTSGENEQFF.

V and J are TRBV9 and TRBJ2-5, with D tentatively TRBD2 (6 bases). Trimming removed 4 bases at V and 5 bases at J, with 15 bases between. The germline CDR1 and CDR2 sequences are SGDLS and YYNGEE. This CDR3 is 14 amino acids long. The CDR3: CASSLRGGDETQYF. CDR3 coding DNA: TGTGCCAGCAGCCTAAGAGGAGGGGACGAGACCCAGTACTTC. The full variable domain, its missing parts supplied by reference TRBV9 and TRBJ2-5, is DSGVTQTPKHLITATGQRVTLRCSPRSGDLSVYWYQQSLDQGLQFLIQYYNGEERAKGNILERFSAQQFPDLHSELNLSSLELGDSALYFCASSLRGGDETQYFGPGTRLLVL.

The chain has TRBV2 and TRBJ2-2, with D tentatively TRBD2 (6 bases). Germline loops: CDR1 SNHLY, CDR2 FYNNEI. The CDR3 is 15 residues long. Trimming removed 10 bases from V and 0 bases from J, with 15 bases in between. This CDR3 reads CANGGVTSNTGELFF. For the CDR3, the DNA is TGTGCCAACGGAGGGGTTACATCGAACACCGGGGAGCTGTTTTTT.

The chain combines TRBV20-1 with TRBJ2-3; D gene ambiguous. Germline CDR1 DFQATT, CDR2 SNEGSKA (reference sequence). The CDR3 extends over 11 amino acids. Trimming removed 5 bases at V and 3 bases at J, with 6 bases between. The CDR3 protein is CSAGKTDTQYF. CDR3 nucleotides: TGCAGTGCTGGCAAGACAGATACGCAGTATTTT.

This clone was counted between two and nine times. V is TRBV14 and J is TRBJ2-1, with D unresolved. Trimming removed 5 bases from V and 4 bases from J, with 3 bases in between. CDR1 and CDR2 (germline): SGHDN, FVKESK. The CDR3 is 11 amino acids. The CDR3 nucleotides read TGTGCCAGCAGCTCGTACAATGAGCAGTTCTTC. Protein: CASSSYNEQFF.

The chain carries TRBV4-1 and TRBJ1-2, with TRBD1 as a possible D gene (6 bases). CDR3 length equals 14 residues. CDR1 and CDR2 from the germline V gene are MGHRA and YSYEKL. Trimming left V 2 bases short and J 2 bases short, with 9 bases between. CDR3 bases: TGCGCCAGCAGCCAACCTACAGGGAACTATGGCTACACCTTC. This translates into CASSQPTGNYGYTF.

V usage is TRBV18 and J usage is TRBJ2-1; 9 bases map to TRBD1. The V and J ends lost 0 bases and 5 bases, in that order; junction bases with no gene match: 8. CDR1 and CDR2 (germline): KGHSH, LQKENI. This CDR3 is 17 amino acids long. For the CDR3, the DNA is TGTGCCAGCTCACCACCGAACCGGGACAGGGCTAACAATGAGCAGTTCTTC. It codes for CASSPPNRDRANNEQFF.

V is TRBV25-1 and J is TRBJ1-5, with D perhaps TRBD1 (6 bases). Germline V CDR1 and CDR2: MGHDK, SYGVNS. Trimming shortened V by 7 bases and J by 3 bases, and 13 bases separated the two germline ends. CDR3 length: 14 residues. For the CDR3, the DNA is TGTGCCAGCAATGCCGGACAGCACAATCAGCCCCAGCATTTT. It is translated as CASNAGQHNQPQHF.

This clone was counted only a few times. CDR3 sequence (DNA): TGTGCCAGCGGGACAGGCAATAAGAACACCATATATTTT. It specifies CASGTGNKNTIYF. This sequence joins TRBV28 and TRBJ1-3; 8 bases line up with TRBD1. From germline, CDR1 is MDHEN and CDR2 SYDVKM. This CDR3 spans 13 amino acids. V gave up 8 bases and J gave up 7 bases; unmatched junction bases: 7.

CDR3 in amino acids: CASAQSYEQYF. The CDR3 bases are TGTGCCAGTGCACAGTCCTACGAGCAGTACTTC. The V call is TRBV11-2, the J call TRBJ2-7; D remains ambiguous. The CDR3 sequence is 11 residues long. Trimming pared 9 bases from V and 1 base from J, leaving 7 bases between. Germline CDR1 and CDR2: SGHAT and FQNNGV.

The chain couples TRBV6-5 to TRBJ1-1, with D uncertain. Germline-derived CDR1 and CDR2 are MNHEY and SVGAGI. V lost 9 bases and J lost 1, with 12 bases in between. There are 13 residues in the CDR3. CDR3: CASPQASNTEAFF. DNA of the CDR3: TGTGCCAGTCCTCAGGCGTCGAACACTGAAGCTTTCTTT.

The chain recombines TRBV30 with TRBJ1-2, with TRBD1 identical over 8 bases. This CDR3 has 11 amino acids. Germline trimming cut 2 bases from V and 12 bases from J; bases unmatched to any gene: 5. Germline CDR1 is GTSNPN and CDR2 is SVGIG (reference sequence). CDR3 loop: CAWSPTGGNTF. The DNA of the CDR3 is TGTGCCTGGAGTCCAACAGGGGGGAACACCTTC.

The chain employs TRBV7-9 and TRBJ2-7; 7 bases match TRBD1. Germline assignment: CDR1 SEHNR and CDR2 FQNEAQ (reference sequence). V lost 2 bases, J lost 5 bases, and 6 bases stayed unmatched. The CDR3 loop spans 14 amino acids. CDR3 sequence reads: CASSLSTGDHEQYF. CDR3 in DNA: TGTGCCAGCAGCTTATCTACAGGGGACCACGAGCAGTACTTC.

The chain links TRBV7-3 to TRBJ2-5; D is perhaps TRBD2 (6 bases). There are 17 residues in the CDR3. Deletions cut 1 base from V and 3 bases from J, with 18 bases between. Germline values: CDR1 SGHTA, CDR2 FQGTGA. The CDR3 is CASSLMGPGVGKETQYF. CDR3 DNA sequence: TGTGCCAGCAGCTTAATGGGACCGGGAGTCGGCAAAGAGACCCAGTACTTC.

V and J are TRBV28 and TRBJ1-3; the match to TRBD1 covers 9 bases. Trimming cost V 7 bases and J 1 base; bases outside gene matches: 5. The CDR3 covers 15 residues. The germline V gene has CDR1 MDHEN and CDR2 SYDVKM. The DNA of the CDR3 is TGTGCCAGCACGACAGGGGGAAGTTCTGGAAACACCATATATTTT. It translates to CASTTGGSSGNTIYF.

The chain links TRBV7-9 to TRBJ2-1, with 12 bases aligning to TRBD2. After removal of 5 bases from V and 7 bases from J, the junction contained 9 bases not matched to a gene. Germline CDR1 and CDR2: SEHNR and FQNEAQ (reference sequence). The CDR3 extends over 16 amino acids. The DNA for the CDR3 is TGTGCCAGCAGCGACCCGGGGACTAGCGGGTTAAATGAGCAGTTCTTC. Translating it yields CASSDPGTSGLNEQFF.

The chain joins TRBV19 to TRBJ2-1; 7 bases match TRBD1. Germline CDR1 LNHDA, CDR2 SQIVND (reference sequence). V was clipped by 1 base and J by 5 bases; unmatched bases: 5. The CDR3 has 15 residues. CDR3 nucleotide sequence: TGTGCCAGTAGTATAGTAGGGGGCGCGAACAATGAGCAGTTCTTC. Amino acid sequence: CASSIVGGANNEQFF.

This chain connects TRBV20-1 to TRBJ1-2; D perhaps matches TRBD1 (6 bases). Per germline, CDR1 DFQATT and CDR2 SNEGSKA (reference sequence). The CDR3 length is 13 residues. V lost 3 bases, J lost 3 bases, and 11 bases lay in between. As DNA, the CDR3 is TGCAGTGCTAGTTCACGGACAGACTATGGCTACACCTTC. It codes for CSASSRTDYGYTF.

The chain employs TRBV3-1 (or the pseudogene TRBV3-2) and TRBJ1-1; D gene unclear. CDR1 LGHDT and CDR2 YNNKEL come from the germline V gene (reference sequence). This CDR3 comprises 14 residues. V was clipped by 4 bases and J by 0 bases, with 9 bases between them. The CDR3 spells CASSLRLLNTEAFF. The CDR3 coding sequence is TGTGCCAGCAGCCTTCGACTGTTGAACACTGAAGCTTTCTTT.

The CDR3 loop reads CAWRAYRGPYNEQFF. CDR3 nucleotide sequence: TGTGCCTGGAGGGCCTACAGGGGTCCCTACAATGAGCAGTTCTTC. The rearrangement uses TRBV30 and TRBJ2-1; 7 bases match TRBD1. CDR1 is GTSNPN, CDR2 SVGIG, per germline (reference sequence). This CDR3 has 15 residues. The junction had 7 bases not matched to a gene; V was cut back by 3 bases and J by 2 bases.

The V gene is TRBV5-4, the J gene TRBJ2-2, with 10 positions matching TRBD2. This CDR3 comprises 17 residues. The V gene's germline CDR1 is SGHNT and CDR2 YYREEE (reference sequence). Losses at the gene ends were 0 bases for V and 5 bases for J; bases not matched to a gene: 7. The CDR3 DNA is TGTGCCAGCAGCTTGGCTAGCGGGAGTGGTTATACCGGGGAGCTGTTTTTT. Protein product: CASSLASGSGYTGELFF.

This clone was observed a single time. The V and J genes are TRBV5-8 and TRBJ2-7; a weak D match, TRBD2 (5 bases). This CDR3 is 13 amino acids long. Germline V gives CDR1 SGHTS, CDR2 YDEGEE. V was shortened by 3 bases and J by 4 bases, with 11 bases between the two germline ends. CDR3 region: CASSSGLTYEQYF. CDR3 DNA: TGTGCCAGCAGCTCTGGACTCACGTACGAGCAGTACTTC. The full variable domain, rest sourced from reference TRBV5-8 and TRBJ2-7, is EAGVTQSPTHLIKTRGQQATLRCSPISGHTSVYWYQQALGLGLQFLLWYDEGEERNRGNFPPRFSGRQFPNYSSELNVNALELEDSALYLCASSSGLTYEQYFGPGTRLTVT.

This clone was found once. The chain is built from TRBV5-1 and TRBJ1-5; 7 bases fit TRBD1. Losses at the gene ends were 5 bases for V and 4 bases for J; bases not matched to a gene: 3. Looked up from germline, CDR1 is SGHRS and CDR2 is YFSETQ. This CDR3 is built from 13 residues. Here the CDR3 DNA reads TGCGCCAGCAGTCGGGACAGTAATCAGCCCCAGCATTTT. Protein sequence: CASSRDSNQPQHF.

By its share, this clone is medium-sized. Here the CDR3 reads CASSPGTGGFEQFF. The DNA of the CDR3 is TGTGCCAGCAGTCCCGGGACAGGGGGCTTTGAGCAGTTCTTC. The chain recombines TRBV6-5 with TRBJ2-1; TRBD1 aligns across 12 bases. The CDR3 has 14 residues. CDR1 MNHEY and CDR2 SVGAGI come from the germline V gene. Trimming cost V 5 bases and J 9 bases; bases outside gene matches: 5.

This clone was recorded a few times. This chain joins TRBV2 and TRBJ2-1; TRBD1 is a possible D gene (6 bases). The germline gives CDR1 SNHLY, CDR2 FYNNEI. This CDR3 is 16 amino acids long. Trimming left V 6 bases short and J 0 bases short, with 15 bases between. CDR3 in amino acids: CASRSRTGSSYNEQFF. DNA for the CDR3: TGTGCCAGCAGATCCCGTACAGGGAGCTCCTACAATGAGCAGTTCTTC.